These T cell receptor beta chains were read from a single sample in a study of blood T cell repertoires in COVID-19. The method was immunoSEQ multiplex PCR; TCRdb's version includes in-frame clones alone and lacks a portion of them. The sample records 110,000 or so clones, around 80% being singletons. The sequencing sample was made of peripheral blood. The receptors stem from a woman of 80 years or more with active or convalescent COVID-19. Both conserved end residues are part of each CDR3. Fields, in order: J gene, D gene, clone size, V gene, CDR3 protein, CDR3 DNA. The D gene is left open where the match is weak. The size of a clone is reported for some rows only, either as once, few or many, or as a class for expanded clones.

>TRBJ2-2|TRBD1|.|TRBV19
CASSRDRGVTGELFF
TGTGCCAGTAGTAGGGACAGGGGGGTCACCGGGGAGCTGTTTTTT
>TRBJ2-2|.|.|TRBV10-3
CAIRSTGELFF
TGTGCCATCAGGAGTACCGGGGAGCTGTTTTTT
>TRBJ1-4|.|.|TRBV5-1
CASSLVEGVFEKLFF
TGCGCCAGCAGCTTGGTTGAGGGAGTCTTTGAAAAACTGTTTTTT
>TRBJ2-1|TRBD2|.|TRBV7-3
CASSYLAGAGYNEQFF
TGTGCCAGCAGCTACTTAGCGGGAGCTGGCTACAATGAGCAGTTCTTC
>TRBJ1-5|.|.|TRBV5-1
CASSLDPGPNQPQHF
TGCGCCAGCAGCTTGGATCCAGGCCCCAATCAGCCCCAGCATTTT
>TRBJ2-5|TRBD2|.|TRBV6-2/TRBV6-3
CASSRPGLAQETQYF
TGTGCCAGCAGTCGACCGGGACTAGCACAAGAGACCCAGTACTTC
>TRBJ2-5|.|.|TRBV18
CASSPYGETQYF
TGTGCCAGCTCACCCTATGGAGAGACCCAGTACTTC
>TRBJ1-1|.|.|TRBV19
CASTDRQNIEAFF
TGTGCCAGCACCGACAGACAGAACATTGAAGCTTTCTTT
>TRBJ2-7|TRBD1|once|TRBV29-1
CSIRTGTGLGEQYF
TGCAGCATCCGAACCGGGACAGGGCTTGGGGAGCAGTACTTC
>TRBJ2-7|TRBD1|.|TRBV5-5
CASSSGQGLDEQYF
TGTGCCAGCAGCTCAGGACAGGGGTTGGATGAGCAGTACTTC
>TRBJ1-5|TRBD1|.|TRBV28
CASRGTGKGPQHF
TGTGCCAGCAGGGGGACAGGCAAAGGTCCCCAGCATTTT
>TRBJ1-5|TRBD1|few|TRBV6-2/TRBV6-3
CASSYSPGGFQPQHF
TGTGCCAGCAGTTACTCGCCAGGGGGATTTCAGCCCCAGCATTTT
>TRBJ1-6|.|.|TRBV10-3
CAISESGGRNSPLHF
TGTGCCATCAGTGAGTCTGGCGGGCGGAATTCACCCCTCCACTTT
>TRBJ2-1|TRBD2|.|TRBV7-2
CASSLSGRALGEQFF
TGTGCCAGCAGCTTGAGCGGGAGGGCCCTCGGTGAGCAGTTCTTC
>TRBJ1-2|.|.|TRBV7-2
CASSLDRPPSYGYTF
TGTGCCAGCAGCCTCGACAGGCCCCCTTCCTATGGCTACACCTTC
>TRBJ1-2|.|.|TRBV3-1/TRBV3-2
CASSNRGGNRNYGYTF
TGTGCCAGCAGCAACCGAGGGGGAAACAGGAACTATGGCTACACCTTC
>TRBJ2-5|TRBD2|.|TRBV28
CASSLRPGTSGRADQETQYF
TGTGCCAGCAGTTTAAGACCCGGGACTAGCGGGAGGGCCGACCAAGAGACCCAGTACTTC
>TRBJ1-4|TRBD1|once|TRBV28
CASSSGGPNEKLFF
TGTGCCAGCAGTTCAGGGGGTCCTAATGAAAAACTGTTTTTT
>TRBJ2-1|.|.|TRBV10-3
CAIREAGTGYNEQFF
TGTGCCATCAGGGAAGCCGGGACTGGATACAATGAGCAGTTCTTC
>TRBJ2-3|TRBD2|.|TRBV6-1
CASSDSGSRADTQYF
TGTGCCAGCAGTGATAGCGGGAGTAGGGCAGATACGCAGTATTTT
>TRBJ2-1|TRBD2|.|TRBV28
CASRSGRPNEQFF
TGTGCCAGCAGGAGCGGGAGGCCCAATGAGCAGTTCTTC
>TRBJ2-1|TRBD2|.|TRBV19
CASSTSSGNYNEQFF
TGTGCCAGTAGTACCTCTAGCGGCAACTACAATGAGCAGTTCTTC
>TRBJ2-5|TRBD1|.|TRBV28
CASSRDRQETQYF
TGTGCCAGCAGTCGGGACAGACAAGAGACCCAGTACTTC
>TRBJ2-2|.|.|TRBV5-1
CASSLTGNTGELFF
TGCGCCAGCAGCCTGACAGGGAACACCGGGGAGCTGTTTTTT
>TRBJ1-6|.|.|TRBV3-1/TRBV3-2
CASNARRRGGYNSPLHF
TGTGCCAGCAACGCAAGACGTAGGGGAGGCTATAATTCACCCCTCCACTTT
>TRBJ1-2|.|.|TRBV5-4
CASSPDISYGYTF
TGTGCCAGCAGCCCGGACATCTCCTATGGCTACACCTTC
>TRBJ2-1|TRBD2|.|TRBV4-1
CASSQDYETSGYNEQFF
TGCGCCAGCAGCCAAGATTACGAGACTAGCGGATACAATGAGCAGTTCTTC
>TRBJ2-1|TRBD2|.|TRBV5-6
CASSPVSASGRVRNEQFF
TGTGCCAGCAGCCCCGTTTCGGCTAGCGGGAGGGTACGCAATGAGCAGTTCTTC
>TRBJ2-5|.|.|TRBV24-1
CATSDPRDYQETQYF
TGTGCCACCAGTGATCCCCGAGACTACCAAGAGACCCAGTACTTC
>TRBJ2-1|TRBD1|.|TRBV7-3
CASSLNRQGLQSSYNEQFF
TGTGCCAGCAGCTTAAACCGACAGGGATTGCAAAGCTCCTACAATGAGCAGTTCTTC
>TRBJ1-2|TRBD1|.|TRBV29-1
CSVDGRVRGDYTF
TGCAGCGTTGATGGCAGGGTCAGGGGGGACTACACCTTC
>TRBJ1-4|.|.|TRBV4-1
CASRQGEKLFF
TGCGCCAGCCGGCAGGGGGAAAAACTGTTTTTT
>TRBJ2-2|TRBD2|.|TRBV10-2
CASRLAPTGELFF
TGCGCCAGTCGACTAGCCCCCACCGGGGAGCTGTTTTTT
>TRBJ1-1|.|few|TRBV6-5
CASSLTPNTEAFF
TGTGCCAGCTCCTTGACACCTAACACTGAAGCTTTCTTT
>TRBJ2-3|.|.|TRBV27
CASSLSFGARGPTGDTQYF
TGTGCCAGCAGTTTATCCTTTGGGGCGCGGGGGCCCACCGGAGATACGCAGTATTTT
>TRBJ2-3|.|.|TRBV7-2
CASSFPGDTQYF
TGTGCCAGCAGCTTTCCGGGAGATACGCAGTATTTT
>TRBJ2-7|TRBD2|.|TRBV10-2
CASSEGQAGGPYEQYF
TGCGCCAGCAGTGAGGGTCAAGCGGGAGGGCCCTACGAGCAGTACTTC
>TRBJ1-6|TRBD1|.|TRBV5-1
CASCRDRVENNSPLHF
TGCGCCAGCTGCCGGGACAGGGTAGAGAATAATTCACCCCTCCACTTT
>TRBJ2-3|.|.|TRBV5-1
CASSPPGLTTDTQYF
TGCGCCAGCAGCCCACCGGGACTTACCACAGATACGCAGTATTTT
>TRBJ2-5|TRBD2|.|TRBV27
CASSFFGRNQETQYF
TGTGCCAGCAGTTTTTTCGGGAGGAACCAAGAGACCCAGTACTTC
>TRBJ2-5|TRBD2|few|TRBV6-5
CASVSGRPGTQYF
TGTGCCAGCGTTAGCGGGAGACCCGGGACCCAGTACTTC
>TRBJ2-7|TRBD1|.|TRBV2
CASSRDRAHEQYF
TGTGCCAGCAGTAGGGACAGGGCACACGAGCAGTACTTC
>TRBJ2-7|TRBD2|.|TRBV4-2
CASSHVGLRGEQYF
TGTGCCAGCAGCCACGTGGGACTAAGAGGGGAGCAGTACTTC
>TRBJ1-2|TRBD1|.|TRBV19
CASSIDSAGTGANYGYTF
TGTGCCAGTAGTATAGATTCCGCCGGGACAGGGGCTAACTATGGCTACACCTTC
>TRBJ1-2|.|.|TRBV27
CASSHRVGDGYTF
TGTGCCAGCAGTCACAGGGTTGGGGATGGCTACACCTTC
>TRBJ2-5|.|.|TRBV4-1
CASSQDGGSQETQYF
TGCGCCAGCAGCCAAGATGGAGGGTCCCAAGAGACCCAGTACTTC
>TRBJ1-1|.|.|TRBV27
CASSLRGRNTEAFF
TGTGCCAGCAGTCTTCGGGGGAGGAACACTGAAGCTTTCTTT
>TRBJ2-1|TRBD2|few|TRBV6-2/TRBV6-3
CASSYGREGPYNEQFF
TGTGCCAGCAGTTACGGGCGGGAGGGCCCCTACAATGAGCAGTTCTTC
>TRBJ2-7|TRBD1|.|TRBV6-2/TRBV6-3
CASSRSQGVPYEQYF
TGTGCCAGCAGCCGGTCCCAGGGGGTTCCCTACGAGCAGTACTTC
>TRBJ2-3|TRBD2|.|TRBV5-4
CASSPGLAGGGADTQYF
TGTGCCAGCAGCCCGGGACTAGCGGGGGGGGGAGCAGATACGCAGTATTTT